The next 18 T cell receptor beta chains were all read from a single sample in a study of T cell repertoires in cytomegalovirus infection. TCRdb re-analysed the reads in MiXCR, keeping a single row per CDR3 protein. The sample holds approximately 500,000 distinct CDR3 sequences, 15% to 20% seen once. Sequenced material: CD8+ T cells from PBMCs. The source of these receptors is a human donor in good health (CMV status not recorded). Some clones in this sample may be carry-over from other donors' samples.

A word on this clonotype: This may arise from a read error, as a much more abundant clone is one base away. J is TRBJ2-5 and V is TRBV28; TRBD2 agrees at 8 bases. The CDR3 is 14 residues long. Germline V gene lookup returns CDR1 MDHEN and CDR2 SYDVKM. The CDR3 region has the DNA TGTGCCAACAGTTTTGCGGGGGGTCGAGAGACCCAGTACTTC. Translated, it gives CANSFAGGRETQYF.

For the CDR3, the DNA is TGTGCCAGCCGTCCAGGGGGCTCGGCCGGGGAGCTGTTTTTT. Amino acids: CASRPGGSAGELFF. J is TRBJ2-2 and V is TRBV6-1; 8 bases line up with TRBD1. J was trimmed by 6 bases and V by 8 bases; bases with no gene match: 8. The CDR3 totals 14 residues. Germline V gene lookup returns CDR1 MNHNS and CDR2 SASEGT.

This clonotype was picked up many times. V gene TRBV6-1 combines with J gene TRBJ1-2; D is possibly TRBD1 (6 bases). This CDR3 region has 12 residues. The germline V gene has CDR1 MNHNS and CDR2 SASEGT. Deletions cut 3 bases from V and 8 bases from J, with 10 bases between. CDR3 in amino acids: CASSDAGEGYTF. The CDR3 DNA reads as TGTGCCAGCAGTGATGCAGGGGAAGGCTACACCTTC.

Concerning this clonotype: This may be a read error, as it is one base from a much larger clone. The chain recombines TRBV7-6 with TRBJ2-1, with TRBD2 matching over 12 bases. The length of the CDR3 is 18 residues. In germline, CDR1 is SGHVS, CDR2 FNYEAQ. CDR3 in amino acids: CASSLVALTSGRYYEQVF. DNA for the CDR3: TGTGCCAGCAGCTTAGTGGCACTCACTAGCGGGAGGTACTATGAGCAGGTCTTC.

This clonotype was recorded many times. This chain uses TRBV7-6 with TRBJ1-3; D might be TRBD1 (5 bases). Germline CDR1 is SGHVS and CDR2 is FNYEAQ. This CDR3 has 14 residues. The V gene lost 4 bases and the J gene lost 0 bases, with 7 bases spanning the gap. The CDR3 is CASSSRDSGNTIYF. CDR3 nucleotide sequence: TGTGCCAGCAGCTCCAGGGACTCTGGAAACACCATATATTTT.

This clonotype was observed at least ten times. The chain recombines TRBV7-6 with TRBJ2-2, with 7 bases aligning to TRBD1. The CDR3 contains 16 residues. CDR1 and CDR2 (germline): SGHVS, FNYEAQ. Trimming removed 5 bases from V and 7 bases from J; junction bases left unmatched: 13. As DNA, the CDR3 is TGTGCCAGCAGCCGAGGGGGCCCGGAAGGTGACGGGGAGCTGTTTTTT. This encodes CASSRGGPEGDGELFF.

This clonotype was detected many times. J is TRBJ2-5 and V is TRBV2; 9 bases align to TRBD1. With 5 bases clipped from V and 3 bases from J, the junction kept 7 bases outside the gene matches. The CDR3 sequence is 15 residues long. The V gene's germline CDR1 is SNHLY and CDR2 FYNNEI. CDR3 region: CASSPFRDREETQYF. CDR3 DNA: TGTGCCAGCAGTCCCTTCCGGGACAGGGAAGAGACCCAGTACTTC. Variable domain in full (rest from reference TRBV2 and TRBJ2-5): EPEVTQTPSHQVTQMGQEVILRCVPISNHLYFYWYRQILGQKVEFLVSFYNNEISEKSEIFDDQFSVERPDGSNFTLKIRSTKLEDSAMYFCASSPFRDREETQYFGPGTRLLVL.

The CDR3 coding sequence is TGTGCCACCTCGACAGCGGGGTCTAGGGAGCAGTACTTC. It yields the protein CATSTAGSREQYF. This chain joins TRBV5-6 and TRBJ2-7; 7 nucleotides line up with TRBD2. With 9 bases clipped from V and 7 bases from J, the junction kept 13 bases outside the gene matches. Germline V gene data show CDR1 as SGHDT and CDR2 as YYEEEE. The CDR3 has 13 amino acids.

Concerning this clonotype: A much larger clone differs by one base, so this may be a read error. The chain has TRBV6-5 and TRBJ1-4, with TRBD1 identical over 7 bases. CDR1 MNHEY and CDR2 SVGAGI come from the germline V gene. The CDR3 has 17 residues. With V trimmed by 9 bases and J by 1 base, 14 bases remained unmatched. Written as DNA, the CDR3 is TGTGCCAGAAGTCGATACAGGGGAGGGAGAACTAATGAAAAACTGTTTTTT. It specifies CARSRYRGGRTNEKLFF.

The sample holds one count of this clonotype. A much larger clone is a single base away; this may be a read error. The CDR3 here is CASSPPRAGGDTDTQYF. Written as DNA, the CDR3 is TGTGCCAGCAGTCCCCCCCGGGCCGGGGGGGACACAGATACGCAGTATTTT. The chain carries TRBV12-3 or TRBV12-4 and TRBJ2-3, with 8 positions matching TRBD2. V shed 5 bases and J 2 bases; nucleotides not matched to a gene: 12. The CDR3 loop spans 17 amino acids.

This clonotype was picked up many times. The chain's CDR3 is CASSTTDREAYEQYF. CDR3 nucleotide sequence: TGTGCCAGCAGTACCACCGACAGGGAAGCCTACGAGCAGTACTTC. The rearrangement links TRBV6-5 to TRBJ2-7, with TRBD1 matching over 7 bases. Trimming removed 5 bases from V and 2 bases from J; junction bases left unmatched: 9. Germline loops: CDR1 MNHEY, CDR2 SVGAGI. The length of the CDR3 is 15 residues.

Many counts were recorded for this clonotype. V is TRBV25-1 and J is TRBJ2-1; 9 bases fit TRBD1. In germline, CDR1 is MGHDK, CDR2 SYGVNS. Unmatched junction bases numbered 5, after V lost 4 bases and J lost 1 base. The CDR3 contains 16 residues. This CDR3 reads CASSGPGQGSYNEQFF. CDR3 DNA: TGTGCCAGCAGTGGACCGGGACAGGGTTCCTACAATGAGCAGTTCTTC. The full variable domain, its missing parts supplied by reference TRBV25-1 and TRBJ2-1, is EADIYQTPRYLVIGTGKKITLECSQTMGHDKMYWYQQDPGMELHLIHYSYGVNSTEKGDLSSESTVSRIRTEHFPLTLESARPSHTSQYLCASSGPGQGSYNEQFFGPGTRLTVL.

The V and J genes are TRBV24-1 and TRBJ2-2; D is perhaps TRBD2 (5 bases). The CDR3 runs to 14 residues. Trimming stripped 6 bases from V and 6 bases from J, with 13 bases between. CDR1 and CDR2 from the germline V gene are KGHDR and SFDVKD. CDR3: CATSSPRRSGELFF. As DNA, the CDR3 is TGTGCCACCAGTTCCCCCCGGAGGTCCGGGGAGCTGTTTTTT.

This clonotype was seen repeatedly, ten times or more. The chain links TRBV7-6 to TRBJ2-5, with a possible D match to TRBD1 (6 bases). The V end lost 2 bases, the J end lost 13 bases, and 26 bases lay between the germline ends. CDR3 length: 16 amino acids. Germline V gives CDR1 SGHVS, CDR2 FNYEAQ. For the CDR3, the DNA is TGTGCCAGCAGCTTAAGTGTTCCGGGGACACAAGAGAAGGTGTACTTC. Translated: CASSLSVPGTQEKVYF.

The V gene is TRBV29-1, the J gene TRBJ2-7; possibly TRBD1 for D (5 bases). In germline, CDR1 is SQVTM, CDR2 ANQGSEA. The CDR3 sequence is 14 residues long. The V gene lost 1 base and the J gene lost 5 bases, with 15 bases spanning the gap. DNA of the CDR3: TGCAGCGTTGAAGCCCCTCAGGGTTCCGACGAGCAGTACTTC. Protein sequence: CSVEAPQGSDEQYF.

CDR3 region: CASSSPVGTEYEQYF. In DNA, the CDR3 is TGTGCCAGCAGCTCACCAGTCGGGACTGAGTACGAGCAGTACTTC. The chain uses TRBV3-1 and TRBJ2-7, with D tentatively TRBD2 (6 bases). V lost 5 bases and J 4 bases, leaving 18 bases between the germline ends. The length of the CDR3 is 15 residues. Per the germline V gene, CDR1 is LGHDT and CDR2 is YNNKEL (reference sequence).

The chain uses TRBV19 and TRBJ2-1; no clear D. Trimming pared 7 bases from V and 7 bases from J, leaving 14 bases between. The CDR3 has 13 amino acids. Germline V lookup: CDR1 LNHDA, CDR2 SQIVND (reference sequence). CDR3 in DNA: TGTGCCAGTAATCCAGGCCAGCGTAATGAGCAGTTCTTC. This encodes CASNPGQRNEQFF. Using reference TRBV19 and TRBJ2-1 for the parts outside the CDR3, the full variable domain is DGGITQSPKYLFRKEGQNVTLSCEQNLNHDAMYWYRQDPGQGLRLIYYSQIVNDFQKGDIAEGYSVSREKKESFPLTVTSAQKNPTAFYLCASNPGQRNEQFFGPGTRLTVL.

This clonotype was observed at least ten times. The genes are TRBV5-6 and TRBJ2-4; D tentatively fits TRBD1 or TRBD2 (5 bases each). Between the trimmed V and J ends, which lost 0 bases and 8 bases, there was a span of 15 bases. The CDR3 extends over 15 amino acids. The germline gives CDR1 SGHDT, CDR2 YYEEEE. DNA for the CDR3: TGTGCCAGCAGCTTGGCCGGTGAGGGGTACCACATTCAGTACTTC. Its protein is CASSLAGEGYHIQYF.